A selection of T cell receptor beta chains follows, all from one sample in a study of metastatic and nonmetastatic thyroid tumors. TCRdb re-analyzed the PCR reads using MiXCR. The sample includes fewer than 40,000 clones, 18% seen only once; the top ten take roughly 13%. Material for sequencing was tumor tissue. The receptors originated from a female donor with papillary thyroid cancer or a benign thyroid nodule (not recorded which). Some clones in this sample may be carry-over from other donors' samples. The CDR3 runs from the conserved cysteine through the conserved F or W. A D gene is named only where the DNA matches it firmly. Rows give clone size only sometimes, using once, few, many, or a class for an expanded clone.

V	D	size	J	CDR3	DNA
TRBV7-2	-	many	TRBJ1-5	CASSLVGNNQPQHF	TGTGCCAGCAGCTTAGTGGGCAACAATCAGCCCCAGCATTTT
TRBV12-3/TRBV12-4	TRBD2	many	TRBJ2-1	CASSRLAGGPYNEQFF	TGTGCCAGCAGTCGACTAGCGGGAGGGCCCTACAATGAGCAGTTCTTC
TRBV6-1	-	many	TRBJ1-2	CASSEGGRATVGYTF	TGTGCCAGCAGTGAAGGGGGTAGGGCCACTGTTGGCTACACCTTC
TRBV7-8	-	many	TRBJ1-1	CASSLRSGMNTEAFF	TGTGCCAGCAGCTTAAGATCTGGGATGAACACTGAAGCTTTCTTT
TRBV30	-	once	TRBJ1-1	CAWRGGPTEAFF	TGTGCCTGGAGAGGGGGGCCTACTGAAGCTTTCTTT
TRBV5-1	-	many	TRBJ1-2	CASSLEATYGYTF	TGCGCCAGCAGCTTGGAGGCCACCTATGGCTACACCTTC
TRBV11-2	TRBD2	-	TRBJ2-1	CASSLTRLAGSRDSYNEQFF	TGTGCCAGCAGCTTAACCCGGCTAGCGGGCAGCCGAGACTCCTACAATGAGCAGTTCTTC
TRBV3-1	TRBD2	-	TRBJ2-7	CASSDQGLAVVHEQYF	TGTGCCAGCAGCGATCAGGGACTAGCGGTGGTCCACGAGCAGTACTTC
TRBV6-1	-	few	TRBJ1-3	CASSRPSSGNTIYF	TGTGCCAGCAGTCGACCCTCCTCTGGAAACACCATATATTTT
TRBV3-1	-	many	TRBJ2-2	CASRPLGSTRNTGELFF	TGTGCCAGCAGACCCTTAGGCTCGACTAGGAACACCGGGGAGCTGTTTTTT
TRBV6-1	-	-	TRBJ2-3	CASISDTDTQYF	TGTGCCAGCATTTCGGACACAGATACGCAGTATTTC
TRBV6-1	TRBD1	many	TRBJ1-1	CASSRTGLGEAFF	TGTGCCAGCAGCCGGACAGGGTTGGGTGAAGCTTTCTTT
TRBV27	-	large	TRBJ1-2	CASSPGPIKYGYTF	TGTGCCAGCAGCCCTGGGCCGATAAAATATGGCTACACCTTC
TRBV19	-	many	TRBJ1-1	CASSPRRVGAVEAFF	TGTGCCAGTAGTCCGAGACGGGTAGGGGCGGTTGAAGCTTTCTTT
TRBV7-2	TRBD2	-	TRBJ2-4	CASSPGGDRDIQYF	TGTGCCAGCAGCCCCGGGGGGGATCGTGACATTCAGTACTTC
TRBV7-6	TRBD2	-	TRBJ2-7	CASSLSGGGLYEQYF	TGTGCCAGCAGCCTAAGCGGGGGGGGCCTCTACGAGCAGTACTTC
TRBV5-4	TRBD1	-	TRBJ1-1	CASSLWDRLTEAFF	TGTGCCAGCAGCTTGTGGGACAGGCTCACTGAAGCTTTCTTT
TRBV11-3	TRBD2	many	TRBJ2-1	CASSLGGGGGEQFF	TGTGCCAGCAGCTTAGGCGGCGGGGGGGGAGAGCAGTTCTTC
TRBV20-1	-	-	TRBJ1-4	CSAREGARGEKLFF	TGCAGTGCTAGAGAAGGGGCCCGGGGTGAAAAACTGTTTTTT
TRBV6-1	-	-	TRBJ2-6	CASSEQQGSGANVLTF	TGTGCCAGCAGTGAACAACAGGGTTCTGGGGCCAACGTCCTGACTTTC
TRBV20-1	-	-	TRBJ1-1	CSARTGVRTMNTEAFF	TGCAGTGCTAGAACGGGTGTCAGAACCATGAACACTGAAGCTTTCTTT
TRBV6-2/TRBV6-3	-	many	TRBJ1-2	CASSPYDRNVYGYTF	TGTGCCAGCAGTCCCTATGACAGGAACGTCTATGGCTACACCTTC
TRBV11-2	-	-	TRBJ2-3	CASSFIPTDTQYF	TGTGCCAGCAGCTTTATCCCCACAGATACGCAGTATTTT
TRBV28	-	many	TRBJ2-2	CASSLFPGQNTGELFF	TGTGCCAGCAGTTTATTCCCCGGGCAGAACACCGGGGAGCTGTTTTTT
TRBV29-1	TRBD1	many	TRBJ2-7	CSVETDRGPYEQYF	TGCAGCGTTGAGACGGACAGGGGCCCCTACGAGCAGTACTTC
TRBV3-1	TRBD1	-	TRBJ1-4	CASSPQGGLEKLFF	TGTGCCAGCAGCCCCCAGGGGGGGCTTGAAAAACTGTTTTTT
TRBV5-5	-	many	TRBJ1-1	CASSPAIMDGSFFF	TGTGCCAGCAGCCCTGCGATAATGGACGGTTCGTTTTTCTTT
TRBV10-2	TRBD1	many	TRBJ1-2	CASSDLYPGQGQANYGYTF	TGCGCCAGCAGTGATCTCTACCCGGGACAGGGACAAGCTAACTATGGCTACACCTTC
TRBV11-2	-	-	TRBJ1-1	CASSSLDSMLNTEAFF	TGTGCCAGCAGCTCCCTGGACTCAATGCTGAACACTGAAGCTTTCTTT
TRBV5-1	-	-	TRBJ1-2	CASSLGATGGYTF	TGCGCCAGCAGCTTGGGTGCGACCGGTGGCTACACCTTC
TRBV7-9	TRBD2	many	TRBJ2-1	CASRSSGAGNEQFF	TGTGCCAGCAGGTCTAGCGGGGCGGGCAATGAGCAGTTCTTC
TRBV5-5	-	many	TRBJ1-2	CASSQQPGPNYGYTF	TGTGCCAGCAGCCAACAACCGGGACCTAACTATGGCTACACCTTC
TRBV19	-	many	TRBJ2-2	CASSRQTLNTGELFF	TGTGCCAGTAGTAGGCAAACATTGAACACCGGGGAGCTGTTTTTT
TRBV5-1	-	-	TRBJ2-1	CASSFTGGREQFF	TGCGCCAGCAGCTTCACAGGTGGCCGGGAGCAGTTCTTC
TRBV24-1	-	many	TRBJ2-7	CATSGGSYEQYF	TGTGCCACCAGTGGCGGTTCCTACGAGCAGTACTTC
TRBV11-2	-	many	TRBJ1-3	CASSLEGILGPGNTIYF	TGTGCCAGCAGCTTAGAAGGGATCCTGGGACCGGGGAACACCATATATTTT
TRBV19	-	medium-sized	TRBJ1-2	CATKQGPNYGYTF	TGTGCCACCAAACAGGGACCTAACTATGGCTACACCTTC
TRBV6-2/TRBV6-3	-	few	TRBJ2-7	CASSYGEIYEQYF	TGTGCCAGCAGTTACGGTGAAATCTACGAGCAGTACTTC
TRBV2	-	many	TRBJ2-5	CASIFTQGRAYF	TGTGCCAGCATTTTCACGCAGGGTAGGGCGTACTTC
TRBV28	-	-	TRBJ2-6	CASSFQGTSGANVLTF	TGTGCCAGCAGTTTCCAGGGTACCTCTGGGGCCAACGTCCTGACTTTC
TRBV5-1	-	many	TRBJ1-2	CASSPDSLFYGYTF	TGCGCCAGCAGCCCCGACAGCCTCTTCTATGGCTACACCTTC
TRBV11-2	-	-	TRBJ1-2	CASSLRQRDLSSCQNGYTF	TGTGCCAGCAGCTTACGACAGCGGGACCTGAGCTCCTGCCAGAATGGCTACACCTTC
TRBV7-8	TRBD1	-	TRBJ1-5	CASSLGTDRGLSSQPQHF	TGTGCCAGCAGCTTAGGAACGGACAGGGGTCTCTCTAGTCAGCCCCAGCATTTT
TRBV7-2	-	many	TRBJ1-4	CASSLVGGANEKLFF	TGTGCCAGCAGCTTAGTAGGGGGGGCTAATGAAAAACTGTTTTTT
TRBV24-1	-	many	TRBJ1-4	CATSANEKLFF	TGTGCCACCAGTGCTAATGAAAAACTGTTTTTT